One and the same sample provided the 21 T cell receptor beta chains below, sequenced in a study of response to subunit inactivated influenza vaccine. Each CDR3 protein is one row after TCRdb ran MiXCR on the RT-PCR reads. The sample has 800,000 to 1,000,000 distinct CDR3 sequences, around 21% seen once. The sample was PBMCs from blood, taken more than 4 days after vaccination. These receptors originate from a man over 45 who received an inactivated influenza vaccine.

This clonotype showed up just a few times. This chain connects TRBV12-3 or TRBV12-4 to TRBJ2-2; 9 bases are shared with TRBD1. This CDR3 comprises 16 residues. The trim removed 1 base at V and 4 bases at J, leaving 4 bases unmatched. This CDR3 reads CASSLGPGQGTGELFF. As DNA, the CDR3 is TGTGCCAGCAGTTTAGGCCCGGGACAGGGCACCGGGGAGCTGTTTTTT.

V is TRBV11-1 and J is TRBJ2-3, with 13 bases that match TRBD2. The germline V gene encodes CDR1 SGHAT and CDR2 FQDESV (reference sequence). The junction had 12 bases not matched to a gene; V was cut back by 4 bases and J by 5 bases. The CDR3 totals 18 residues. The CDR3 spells CASSSLVRLAGGVDTQYF. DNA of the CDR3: TGTGCCAGCAGCTCACTCGTACGACTAGCGGGAGGAGTAGATACGCAGTATTTT.

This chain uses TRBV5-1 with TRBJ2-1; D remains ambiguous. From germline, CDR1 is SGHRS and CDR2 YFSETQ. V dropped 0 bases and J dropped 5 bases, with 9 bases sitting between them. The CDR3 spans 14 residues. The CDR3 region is CASSLVVNDNEQFF. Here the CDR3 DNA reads TGCGCCAGCAGCTTGGTGGTGAATGACAATGAGCAGTTCTTC.

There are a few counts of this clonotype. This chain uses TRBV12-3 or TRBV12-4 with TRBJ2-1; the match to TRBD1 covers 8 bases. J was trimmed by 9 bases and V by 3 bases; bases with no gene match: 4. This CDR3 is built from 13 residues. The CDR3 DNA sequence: TGTGCCAGCAGTTTCAGGGGGCTAGTTGAGCAGTTCTTC. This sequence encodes CASSFRGLVEQFF.

CDR3 residues: CAISERSGRIYEQFF. DNA of the CDR3: TGTGCCATCAGTGAGAGAAGCGGGAGGATCTATGAGCAGTTCTTC. The chain couples TRBV10-3 to TRBJ2-1; 9 bases are a match to TRBD2. V was pared by 2 bases and J by 8 bases, with 7 bases of the junction left unmatched. This CDR3 is 15 amino acids long. The germline gives CDR1 ENHRY, CDR2 SYGVKD.

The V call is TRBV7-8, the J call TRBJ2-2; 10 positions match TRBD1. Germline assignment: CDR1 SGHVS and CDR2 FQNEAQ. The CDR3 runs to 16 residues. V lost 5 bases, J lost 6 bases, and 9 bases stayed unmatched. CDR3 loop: CASSPRQGAASGELFF. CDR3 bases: TGTGCCAGCAGCCCCAGACAGGGGGCGGCTTCCGGGGAGCTGTTTTTT.

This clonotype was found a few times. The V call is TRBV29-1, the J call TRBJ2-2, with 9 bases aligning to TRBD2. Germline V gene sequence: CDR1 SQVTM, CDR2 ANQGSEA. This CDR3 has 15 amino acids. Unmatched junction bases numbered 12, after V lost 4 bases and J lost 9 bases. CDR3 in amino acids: CSVGAARRGGRELFF. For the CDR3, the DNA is TGCAGCGTTGGGGCCGCGCGGCGGGGGGGCAGGGAGCTGTTTTTT.

The CDR3 region has the DNA TGTGCCAGCAGCTTAAACCCGATGACGAATGAGCAGTTCTTC. Protein: CASSLNPMTNEQFF. The genes are TRBV7-3 and TRBJ2-1; D uncertain. The CDR3 totals 14 residues. The germline V gene encodes CDR1 SGHTA and CDR2 FQGTGA. V lost 1 base and J 7 bases, leaving 11 bases between the germline ends.

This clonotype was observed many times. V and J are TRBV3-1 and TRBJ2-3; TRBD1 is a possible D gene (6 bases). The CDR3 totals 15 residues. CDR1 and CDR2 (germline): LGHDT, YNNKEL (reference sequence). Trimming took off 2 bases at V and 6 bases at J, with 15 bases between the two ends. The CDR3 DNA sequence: TGTGCCAGCAGCCAACGTAACAGGGTAACGGATACGCAGTATTTT. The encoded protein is CASSQRNRVTDTQYF.

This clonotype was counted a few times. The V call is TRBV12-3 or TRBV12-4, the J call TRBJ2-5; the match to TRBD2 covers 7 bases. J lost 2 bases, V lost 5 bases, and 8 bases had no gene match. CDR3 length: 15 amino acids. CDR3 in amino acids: CASSAWAGEQETQYF. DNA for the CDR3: TGTGCCAGCAGTGCGTGGGCGGGAGAACAAGAGACCCAGTACTTC.

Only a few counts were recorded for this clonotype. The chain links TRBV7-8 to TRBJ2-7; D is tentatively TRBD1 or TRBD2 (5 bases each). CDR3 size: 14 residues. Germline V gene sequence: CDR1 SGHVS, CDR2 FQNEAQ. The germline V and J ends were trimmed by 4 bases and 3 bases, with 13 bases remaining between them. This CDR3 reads CASSSSGTNYEQYF. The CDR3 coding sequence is TGTGCCAGCAGCTCCTCCGGGACCAACTACGAGCAGTACTTC.

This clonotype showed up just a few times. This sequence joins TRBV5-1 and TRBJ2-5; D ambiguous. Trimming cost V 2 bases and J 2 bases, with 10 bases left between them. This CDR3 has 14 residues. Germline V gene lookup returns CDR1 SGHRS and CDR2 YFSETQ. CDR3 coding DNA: TGCGCCAGCAGCTTATTAAGACAACAAGAGACCCAGTACTTC. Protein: CASSLLRQQETQYF.

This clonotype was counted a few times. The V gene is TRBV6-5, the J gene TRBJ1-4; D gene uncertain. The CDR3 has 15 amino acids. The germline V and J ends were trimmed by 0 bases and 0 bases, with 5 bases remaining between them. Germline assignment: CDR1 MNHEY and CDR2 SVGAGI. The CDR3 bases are TGTGCCAGCAGTTACTCGTCGACAACTAATGAAAAACTGTTTTTT. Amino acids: CASSYSSTTNEKLFF.

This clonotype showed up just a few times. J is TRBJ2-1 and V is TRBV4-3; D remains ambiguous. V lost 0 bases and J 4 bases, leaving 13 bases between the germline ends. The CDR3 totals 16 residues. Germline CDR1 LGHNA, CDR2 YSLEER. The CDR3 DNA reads TGCGCCAGCAGCCAAGAGTCTTCTCGGGCATACAATGAGCAGTTCTTC. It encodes CASSQESSRAYNEQFF.

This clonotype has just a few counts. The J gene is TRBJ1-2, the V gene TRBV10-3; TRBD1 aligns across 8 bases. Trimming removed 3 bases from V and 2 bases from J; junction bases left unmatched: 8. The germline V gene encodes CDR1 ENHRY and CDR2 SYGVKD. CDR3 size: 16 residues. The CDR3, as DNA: TGTGCCATCAGTGATCCCGGACAGGGAGGAAACTATGGCTACACCTTC. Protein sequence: CAISDPGQGGNYGYTF.

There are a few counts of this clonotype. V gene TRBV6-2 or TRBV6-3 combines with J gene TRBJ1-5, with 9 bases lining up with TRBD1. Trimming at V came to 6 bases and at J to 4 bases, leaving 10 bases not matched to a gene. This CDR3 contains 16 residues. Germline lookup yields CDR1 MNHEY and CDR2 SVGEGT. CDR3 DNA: TGTGCCAGCAGATCTCTTGGGACAGGGATGAATCAGCCCCAGCATTTT. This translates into CASRSLGTGMNQPQHF.

The CDR3 bases are TGTGCCAGCAGCGTAGAGGCGGGAGCGGACAGAGCAGATACGCAGTATTTT. Amino acid sequence: CASSVEAGADRADTQYF. The chain is built from TRBV9 and TRBJ2-3, with D perhaps matching TRBD2 (7 bases). Looked up from germline, CDR1 is SGDLS and CDR2 is YYNGEE. The CDR3 has 17 residues. Trimming stripped 0 bases from V and 4 bases from J, with 18 bases between.

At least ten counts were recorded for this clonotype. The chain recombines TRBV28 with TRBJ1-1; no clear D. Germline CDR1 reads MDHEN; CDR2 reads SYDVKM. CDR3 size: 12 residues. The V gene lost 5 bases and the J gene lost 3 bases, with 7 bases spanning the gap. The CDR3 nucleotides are TGTGCCAGCAGTACCGTGTACACTGAAGCTTTCTTT. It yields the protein CASSTVYTEAFF.

The CDR3 loop is CASSEPGPRRQPQHF. The CDR3 DNA follows: TGTGCCAGCAGTGAACCGGGCCCGCGTCGCCAGCCCCAGCATTTT. V is TRBV6-1 and J is TRBJ1-5; D remains unclear. The V end was cut by 2 bases, the J end by 7 bases, with 15 bases between. This CDR3 is 15 amino acids long. CDR1 and CDR2 (germline): MNHNS, SASEGT.

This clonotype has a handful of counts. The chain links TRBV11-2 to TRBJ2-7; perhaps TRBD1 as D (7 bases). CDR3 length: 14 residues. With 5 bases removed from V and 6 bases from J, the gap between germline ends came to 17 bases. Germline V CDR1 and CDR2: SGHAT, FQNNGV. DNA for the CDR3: TGTGCCAGCAGCCCTGGGACAGCGGGTAGCGAGCAGTACTTC. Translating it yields CASSPGTAGSEQYF. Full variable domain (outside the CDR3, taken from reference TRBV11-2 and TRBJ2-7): EAGVAQSPRYKIIEKRQSVAFWCNPISGHATLYWYQQILGQGPKLLIQFQNNGVVDDSQLPKDRFSAERLKGVDSTLKIQPAKLEDSAVYLCASSPGTAGSEQYFGPGTRLTVT.

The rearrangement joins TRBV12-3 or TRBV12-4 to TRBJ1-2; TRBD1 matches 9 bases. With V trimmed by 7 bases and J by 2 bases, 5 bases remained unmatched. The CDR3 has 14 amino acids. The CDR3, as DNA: TGTGCCAGCATCAGACAGGGGGGGAACTATGGCTACACCTTC. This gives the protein CASIRQGGNYGYTF.